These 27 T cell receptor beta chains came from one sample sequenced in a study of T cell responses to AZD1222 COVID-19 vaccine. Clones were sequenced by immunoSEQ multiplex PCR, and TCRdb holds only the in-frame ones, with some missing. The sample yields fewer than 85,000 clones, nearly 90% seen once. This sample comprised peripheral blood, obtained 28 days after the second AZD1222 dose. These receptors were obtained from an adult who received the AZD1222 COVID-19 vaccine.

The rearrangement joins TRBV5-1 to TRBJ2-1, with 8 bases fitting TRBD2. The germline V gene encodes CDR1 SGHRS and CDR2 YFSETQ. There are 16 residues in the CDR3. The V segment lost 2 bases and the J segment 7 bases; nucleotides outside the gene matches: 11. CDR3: CASSLSQRELKNEQFF. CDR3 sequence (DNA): TGCGCCAGCAGCTTAAGCCAGCGGGAGCTGAAGAATGAGCAGTTCTTC.

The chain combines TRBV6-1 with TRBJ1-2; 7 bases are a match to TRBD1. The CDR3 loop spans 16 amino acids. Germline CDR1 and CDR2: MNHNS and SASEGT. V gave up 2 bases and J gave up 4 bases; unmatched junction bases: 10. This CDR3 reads CASSEQGDLALYGYTF. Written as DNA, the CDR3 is TGTGCCAGCAGTGAACAGGGGGATTTGGCCCTCTATGGCTACACCTTC.

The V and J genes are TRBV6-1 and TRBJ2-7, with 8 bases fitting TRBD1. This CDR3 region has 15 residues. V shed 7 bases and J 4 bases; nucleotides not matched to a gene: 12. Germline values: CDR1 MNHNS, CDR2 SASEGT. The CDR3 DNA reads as TGTGCCAGCACCGATTTAGGACAGGGATCTTACGAGCAGTACTTC. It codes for CASTDLGQGSYEQYF.

In DNA, the CDR3 is TGTGCCTGCTCCCCGGGACTGCGCAATCAGCCCCAGCATTTT. Encoded protein: CACSPGLRNQPQHF. The V call is TRBV30, the J call TRBJ1-5; the D gene is possibly TRBD1 (5 bases). Trimming stripped 6 bases from V and 2 bases from J, with 14 bases between. From germline, CDR1 is GTSNPN and CDR2 SVGIG (reference sequence). The CDR3 runs 14 residues.

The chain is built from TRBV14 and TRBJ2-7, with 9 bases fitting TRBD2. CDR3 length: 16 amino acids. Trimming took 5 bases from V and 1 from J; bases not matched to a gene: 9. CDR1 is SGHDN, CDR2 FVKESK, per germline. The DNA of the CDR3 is TGTGCCAGCAGCTCCAAGTCTAGCGGGATATCCTACGAGCAGTACTTC. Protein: CASSSKSSGISYEQYF.

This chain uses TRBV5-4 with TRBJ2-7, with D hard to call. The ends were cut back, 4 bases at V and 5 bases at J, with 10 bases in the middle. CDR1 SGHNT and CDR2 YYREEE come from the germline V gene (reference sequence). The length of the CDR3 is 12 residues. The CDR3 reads CASSLQSHEQYF. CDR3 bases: TGTGCCAGCAGCCTACAGAGCCACGAGCAGTACTTC.

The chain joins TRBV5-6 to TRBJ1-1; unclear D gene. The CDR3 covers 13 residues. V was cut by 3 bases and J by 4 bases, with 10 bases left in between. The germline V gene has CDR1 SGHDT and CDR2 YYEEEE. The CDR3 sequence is CASSSRWSTEAFF. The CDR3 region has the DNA TGTGCCAGCAGCTCTCGCTGGAGCACTGAAGCTTTCTTT. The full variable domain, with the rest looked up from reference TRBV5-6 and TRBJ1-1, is DAGVTQSPTHLIKTRGQQVTLRCSPKSGHDTVSWYQQALGQGPQFIFQYYEEEERQRGNFPDRFSGHQFPNYSSELNVNALLLGDSALYLCASSSRWSTEAFFGQGTRLTVV.

In DNA form, the CDR3 reads TGTGCCAGCAGCCAGGCAGATAGCAATCAGCCCCAGCATTTT. Translated, it gives CASSQADSNQPQHF. J is TRBJ1-5 and V is TRBV14, with D unresolved. The germline V gene encodes CDR1 SGHDN and CDR2 FVKESK. This CDR3 spans 14 amino acids. V lost 3 bases, J lost 0 bases, and 6 bases lay in between. Together with reference TRBV14 and TRBJ1-5, the CDR3 gives the full variable domain: EAGVTQFPSHSVIEKGQTVTLRCDPISGHDNLYWYRRVMGKEIKFLLHFVKESKQDESGMPNNRFLAERTGGTYSTLKVQPAELEDSGVYFCASSQADSNQPQHFGDGTRLSIL.

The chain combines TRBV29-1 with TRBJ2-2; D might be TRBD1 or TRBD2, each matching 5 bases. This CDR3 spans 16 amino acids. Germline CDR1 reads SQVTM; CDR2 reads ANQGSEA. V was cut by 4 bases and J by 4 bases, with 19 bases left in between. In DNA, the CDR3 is TGCAGCGTTGTTCTAGCCCGGAAGGGGAGCACCGGGGAGCTGTTTTTT. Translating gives CSVVLARKGSTGELFF.

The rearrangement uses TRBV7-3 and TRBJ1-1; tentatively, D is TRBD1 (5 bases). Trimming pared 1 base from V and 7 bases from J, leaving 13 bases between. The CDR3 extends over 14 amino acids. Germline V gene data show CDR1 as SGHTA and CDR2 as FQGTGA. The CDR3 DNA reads TGTGCCAGCAGCTTAAACTCGGGGGGTGGTGAAGCTTTCTTT. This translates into CASSLNSGGGEAFF. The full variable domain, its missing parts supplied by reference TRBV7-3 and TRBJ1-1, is GAGVSQTPSNKVTEKGKYVELRCDPISGHTALYWYRQSLGQGPEFLIYFQGTGAADDSGLPNDRFFAVRPEGSVSTLKIQRTERGDSAVYLCASSLNSGGGEAFFGQGTRLTVV.

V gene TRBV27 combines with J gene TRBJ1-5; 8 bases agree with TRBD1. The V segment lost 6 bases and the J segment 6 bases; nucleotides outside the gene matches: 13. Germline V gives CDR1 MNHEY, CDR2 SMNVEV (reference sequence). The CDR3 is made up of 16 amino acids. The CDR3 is CASSLLGQGAVQPQHF. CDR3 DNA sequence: TGTGCCAGCAGCTTGCTCGGCCAGGGGGCCGTTCAGCCCCAGCATTTT.

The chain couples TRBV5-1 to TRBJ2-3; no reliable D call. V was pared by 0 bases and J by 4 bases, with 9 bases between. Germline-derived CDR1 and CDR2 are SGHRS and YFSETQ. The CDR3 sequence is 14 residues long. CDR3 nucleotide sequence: TGCGCCAGCAGCTTGGGACTGATTGCAGATACGCAGTATTTT. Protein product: CASSLGLIADTQYF. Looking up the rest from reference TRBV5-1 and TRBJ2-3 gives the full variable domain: KAGVTQTPRYLIKTRGQQVTLSCSPISGHRSVSWYQQTPGQGLQFLFEYFSETQRNKGNFPGRFSGRQFSNSRSEMNVSTLELGDSALYLCASSLGLIADTQYFGPGTRLTVL.

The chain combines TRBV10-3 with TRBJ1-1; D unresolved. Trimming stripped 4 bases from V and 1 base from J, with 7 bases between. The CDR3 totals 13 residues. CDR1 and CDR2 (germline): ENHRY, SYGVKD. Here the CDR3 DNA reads TGTGCCATCAGTGGGGATGGGAACACTGAAGCTTTCTTT. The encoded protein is CAISGDGNTEAFF.

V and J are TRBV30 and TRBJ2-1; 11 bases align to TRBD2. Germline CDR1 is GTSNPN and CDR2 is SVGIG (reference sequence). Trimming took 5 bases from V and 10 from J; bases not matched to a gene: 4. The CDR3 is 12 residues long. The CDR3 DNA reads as TGTGCCTGGGCGACTAGCGGGACCGAGCAGTTCTTC. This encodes CAWATSGTEQFF.

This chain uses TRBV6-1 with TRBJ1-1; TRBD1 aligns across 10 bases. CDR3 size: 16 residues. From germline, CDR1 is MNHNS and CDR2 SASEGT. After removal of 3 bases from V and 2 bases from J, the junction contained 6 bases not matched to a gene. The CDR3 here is CASSDLGQGRNTEAFF. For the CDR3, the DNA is TGTGCCAGCAGTGACTTGGGACAGGGGCGAAACACTGAAGCTTTCTTT.

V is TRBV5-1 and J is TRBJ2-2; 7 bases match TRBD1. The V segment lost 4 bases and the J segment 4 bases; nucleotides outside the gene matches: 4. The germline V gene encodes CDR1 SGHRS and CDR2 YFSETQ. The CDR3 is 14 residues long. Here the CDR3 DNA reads TGCGCCAGCAGCGGGGGACAGCGCACCGGGGAGCTGTTTTTT. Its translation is CASSGGQRTGELFF. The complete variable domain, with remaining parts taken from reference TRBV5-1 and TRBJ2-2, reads KAGVTQTPRYLIKTRGQQVTLSCSPISGHRSVSWYQQTPGQGLQFLFEYFSETQRNKGNFPGRFSGRQFSNSRSEMNVSTLELGDSALYLCASSGGQRTGELFFGEGSRLTVL.

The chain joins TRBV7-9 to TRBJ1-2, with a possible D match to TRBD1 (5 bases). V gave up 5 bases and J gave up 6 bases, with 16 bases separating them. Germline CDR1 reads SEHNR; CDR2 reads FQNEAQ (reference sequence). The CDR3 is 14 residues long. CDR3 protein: CASSPAGEQDGYTF. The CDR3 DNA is TGTGCCAGCAGCCCAGCTGGGGAACAGGATGGCTACACCTTC.

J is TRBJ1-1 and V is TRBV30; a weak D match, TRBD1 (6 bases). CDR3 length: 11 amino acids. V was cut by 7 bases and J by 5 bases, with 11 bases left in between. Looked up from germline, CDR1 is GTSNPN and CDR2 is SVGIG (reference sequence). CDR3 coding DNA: TGTGCCTCACCAGGGGCAACTGAAGCTTTCTTT. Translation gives CASPGATEAFF. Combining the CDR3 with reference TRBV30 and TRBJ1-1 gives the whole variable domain SQTIHQWPATLVQPVGSPLSLECTVEGTSNPNLYWYRQAAGRGLQLLFYSVGIGQISSEVPQNLSASRPQDRQFILSSKKLLLSDSGFYLCASPGATEAFFGQGTRLTVV.

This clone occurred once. In DNA form, the CDR3 reads TGTGCCAGCAGTGAAGAGGGACGGAATTCACCCCTCCACTTT. This codes for CASSEEGRNSPLHF. The chain recombines TRBV2 with TRBJ1-6; possible D gene TRBD1, 5 bases. Per germline, CDR1 SNHLY and CDR2 FYNNEI. This CDR3 region has 14 residues. V lost 1 base to trimming and J lost 7 bases, with 8 bases between them.

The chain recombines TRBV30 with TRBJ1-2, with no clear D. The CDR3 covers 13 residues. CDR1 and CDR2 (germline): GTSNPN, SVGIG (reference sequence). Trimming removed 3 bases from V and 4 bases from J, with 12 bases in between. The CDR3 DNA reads TGTGCCTGGAGAAGCCGACGGATCTATGGCTACACCTTC. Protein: CAWRSRRIYGYTF.

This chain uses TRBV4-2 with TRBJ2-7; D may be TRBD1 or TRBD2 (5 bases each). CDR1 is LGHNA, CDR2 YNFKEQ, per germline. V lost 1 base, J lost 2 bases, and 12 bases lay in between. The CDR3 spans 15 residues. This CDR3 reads CASSQVWGRTYEQYF. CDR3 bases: TGTGCCAGCAGCCAAGTTTGGGGGAGAACCTACGAGCAGTACTTC.

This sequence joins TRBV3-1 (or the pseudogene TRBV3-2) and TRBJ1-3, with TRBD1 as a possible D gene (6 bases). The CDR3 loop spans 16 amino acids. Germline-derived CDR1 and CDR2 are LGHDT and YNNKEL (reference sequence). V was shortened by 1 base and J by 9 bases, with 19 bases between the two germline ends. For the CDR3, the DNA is TGTGCCAGCAGCCAAGTGGGGCGGGGGCCCTCGGGCACCATATATTTT. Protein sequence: CASSQVGRGPSGTIYF.

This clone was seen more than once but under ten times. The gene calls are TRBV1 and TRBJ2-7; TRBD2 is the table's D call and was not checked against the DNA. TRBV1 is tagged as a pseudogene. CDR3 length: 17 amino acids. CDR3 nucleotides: TGCACCAGCAGCCAAATCCCACAGGGCGGGGGCTCCTACGAGCAGTACTTC. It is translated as CTSSQIPQGGGSYEQYF.

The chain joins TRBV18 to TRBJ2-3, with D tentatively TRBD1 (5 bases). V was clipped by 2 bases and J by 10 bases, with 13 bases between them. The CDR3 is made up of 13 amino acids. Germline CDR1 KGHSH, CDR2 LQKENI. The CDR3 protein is CASSPLGQGSQYF. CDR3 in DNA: TGTGCCAGCTCACCATTAGGTCAGGGATCGCAGTATTTT.

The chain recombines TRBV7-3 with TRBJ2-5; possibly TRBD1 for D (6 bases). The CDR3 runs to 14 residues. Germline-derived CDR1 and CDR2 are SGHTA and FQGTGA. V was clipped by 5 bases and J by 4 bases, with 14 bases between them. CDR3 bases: TGTGCCAGCAGCCCCACAGGGTTGGGAGAGACCCAGTACTTC. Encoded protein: CASSPTGLGETQYF. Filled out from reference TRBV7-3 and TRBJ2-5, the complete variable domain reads GAGVSQTPSNKVTEKGKYVELRCDPISGHTALYWYRQSLGQGPEFLIYFQGTGAADDSGLPNDRFFAVRPEGSVSTLKIQRTERGDSAVYLCASSPTGLGETQYFGPGTRLLVL.

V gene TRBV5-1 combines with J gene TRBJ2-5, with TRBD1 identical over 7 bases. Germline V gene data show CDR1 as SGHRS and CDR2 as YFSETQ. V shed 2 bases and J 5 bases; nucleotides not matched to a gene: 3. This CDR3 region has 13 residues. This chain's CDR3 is CASSFKGAETQYF. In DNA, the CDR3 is TGCGCCAGCAGCTTTAAGGGGGCCGAGACCCAGTACTTC.

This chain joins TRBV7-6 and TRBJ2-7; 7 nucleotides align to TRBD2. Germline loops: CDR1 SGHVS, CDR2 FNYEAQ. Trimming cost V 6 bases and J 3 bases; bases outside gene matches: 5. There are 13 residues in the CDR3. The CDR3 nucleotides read TGTGCCAGCAGTGGGGGGGGAGGCTACGAGCAGTACTTC. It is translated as CASSGGGGYEQYF.